Below, one T cell receptor beta chain is given with its context. These data originate in a study of shared clonotypes between healthy human individuals. Method: immunoSEQ multiplex PCR; TCRdb's copy keeps in-frame clones and lacks some. The sample shows some 1.4 million clones, approximately 96% of them seen only once. CDR1 and CDR2 from the germline V gene are SGHDT and YYEEEE. CDR3 size: 15 residues. V shed 3 bases, J shed 5 bases, and the junction held 9 bases outside the gene matches. This TCR derives from a man aged 30 to 45 in good health. The specimen sequenced was naive CD4+ T cells sorted from blood. As to subset: CD45RA+ positively selected. J is TRBJ2-3 and V is TRBV5-6; 7 bases agree with TRBD1. The CDR3 bases are TGTGCCAGCAGCTCAGGGGGAAGGGCGGGAGATACGCAGTATTTT. Encoded protein: CASSSGGRAGDTQYF.